This T cell receptor (beta chain) comes out of a study of control samples from healthy donors and cancer patients. This CDR3 comprises 13 residues. Germline CDR1 is MNHEY and CDR2 is SVGAGI. V was pared by 6 bases and J by 5 bases, with 4 bases of the junction left unmatched. The assay was immunoSEQ multiplex PCR, and TCRdb's table has in-frame clones only and misses some. The sample shows 130,000 or so clones, 87% of them seen only once. This TCR was sampled from a man aged 25 to 45 in good health. The V call is TRBV6-5, the J call TRBJ1-5, with 7 bases lining up with TRBD1. Specimen: blood. DNA for the CDR3: TGTGCCAGCAGCCTCGACAGGGATCAGCCCCAGCATTTT. It specifies CASSLDRDQPQHF.